These T cell receptor beta chains were read from a single sample in a study of T-cell reconstitution after alpha-beta-depleted transplantation in children. TCRdb re-analysed the PCR reads in MiXCR, keeping a single row per CDR3 protein. The top ten hold roughly 0.77% of the sample, which has under 850,000 distinct CDR3 sequences, around 13% seen once. The sequences come from PBMCs, collected before TCRalphabeta/CD19-depleted stem cell transplant. Source of these receptors: a girl aged 2 to 10 with congenital amegakaryocytic thrombocytopenia, due to receive a stem cell transplant. Each CDR3 is given with its conserved first and last residue. D genes are given only for firm matches. A row's size may be missing; if present it is once, few, many or a size class.

j_call d_call clone_size v_call cdr3_nt cdr3_aa
TRBJ1-1 NA NA TRBV30 TGTGCCTGGATGCCCAACCGCGGGGCATACACTGAAGCTTTCTTT CAWMPNRGAYTEAFF
TRBJ1-3 NA many TRBV20-1 TGCAGTGCTAGAGACCCGCTTCGCTCTGGAAACACCATATATTTT CSARDPLRSGNTIYF
TRBJ2-6 TRBD1 NA TRBV12-3/TRBV12-4 TGTGCCAGCAGTTCCCCCGGGACAGGTGGATCTGGGGCCAACGTCCTGACTTTC CASSSPGTGGSGANVLTF
TRBJ1-2 NA few TRBV6-1 TGTGCCAGCAGCACCCTGAGAAGTGGCGGGGGCTACACCTTC CASSTLRSGGGYTF
TRBJ1-5 NA few TRBV28 TGTGCCAGCAGTCGCGGTGGTGGCAACTATCAGCCCCAGCATTTT CASSRGGGNYQPQHF
TRBJ2-5 NA few TRBV4-2 TGTGCCAGCAGCCCCCAGATTGCTAGCCAAGAGACCCAGTACTTC CASSPQIASQETQYF
TRBJ2-5 NA NA TRBV4-1 TGCGCCAGCAGCACACGGACTGGCGCGTACCAAGAGACCCAGTACTTC CASSTRTGAYQETQYF
TRBJ2-5 NA few TRBV20-1 TGCAGTGCCAACAGGGACTTTTTAGAGACCCAGTACTTC CSANRDFLETQYF
TRBJ1-4 NA many TRBV20-1 TGCAGTGCTGCAGTGACCACTAATGAAAAACTGTTTTTT CSAAVTTNEKLFF
TRBJ1-5 NA few TRBV20-1 TGCAGTGCTAGTCAGGGAAGAAATCAGCCCCAGCATTTT CSASQGRNQPQHF
TRBJ2-1 TRBD1 NA TRBV3-1 TGTGCCAGCAGCCAGTTGGGACAGGGGGCGGTTTCAATCTCCGCTGAGCAGTTCTTC CASSQLGQGAVSISAEQFF
TRBJ2-1 NA many TRBV29-1 TGCAGCGCCGACGGCGGCCTAAGCTCCTACAATGAGCAGTTCTTC CSADGGLSSYNEQFF
TRBJ2-3 NA NA TRBV5-1 TGCGCCAGCAGCTTGCCGGGCTCTAGCACAGATACGCAGTATTTT CASSLPGSSTDTQYF
TRBJ2-1 TRBD2 NA TRBV12-3/TRBV12-4 TGTGCCAGCGGGACTAGCGGAACCTTGACCTACAATGAGCAGTTCTTC CASGTSGTLTYNEQFF
TRBJ2-1 NA many TRBV20-1 TGCAGTGCTAGGAGTGACTCCTACAATGAGCAGTTCTTC CSARSDSYNEQFF
TRBJ2-7 NA NA TRBV29-1 TGCAGCGTTGAACAATGGCAGGCGGATTCCTACGAGCAGTACTTC CSVEQWQADSYEQYF
TRBJ2-2 NA NA TRBV20-1 TGCAGTGCTAGGGGGAGGACAGGAGGCACCGGGGAGCTGTTTTTT CSARGRTGGTGELFF
TRBJ1-1 TRBD1 many TRBV29-1 TGCAGCGTTTCAGGACAGGGGGCACGGACTGAAGCTTTCTTT CSVSGQGARTEAFF
TRBJ1-6 NA many TRBV9 TGTGCCAGCTCCGCTGCGCTGCATTCACCCCTCCACTTT CASSAALHSPLHF
TRBJ1-2 NA many TRBV20-1 TGCAGTGCTAGTGCCAGAAACTATGGCTACACCTTC CSASARNYGYTF
TRBJ1-2 NA NA TRBV3-1 TGTGCCAGCAGCCAGGTCCAGCCTTTATCTGGCTACACCTTC CASSQVQPLSGYTF
TRBJ2-5 TRBD2 many TRBV19 TGTGCCAGTAGTATCACAGCGGGGGTGTTGGAGACCCAGTACTTC CASSITAGVLETQYF
TRBJ1-1 NA once TRBV12-3/TRBV12-4 TGTGCCAGCATTCTGGTCCGGGGATCTGGGGCTTTCTTT CASILVRGSGAFF
TRBJ2-7 TRBD2 many TRBV5-1 TGCGCCAGCAGCATGGGACTAGCGGGGCCCTCTAAGCAGTACTTC CASSMGLAGPSKQYF
TRBJ2-7 NA NA TRBV7-8 TGTGCCAGCAGCCCACTCCAGTACGAGCAGTACTTC CASSPLQYEQYF
TRBJ1-1 NA few TRBV7-3 TGTGCCAGCAGCCCCTCGGGGGGGCAAGCTTTCTTT CASSPSGGQAFF
TRBJ2-7 TRBD2 NA TRBV14 TGTGCCAGCAGCCAAGTCGCGGGACTAGCTTTCTACGAGCAGTACTTC CASSQVAGLAFYEQYF
TRBJ1-5 NA NA TRBV5-1 TGCGCCAGCAGCTCGGACGGAAACAATCAGCCCCAGCATTTT CASSSDGNNQPQHF
TRBJ2-5 NA many TRBV5-1 TGTGCCAGCAGCTTAACAGGGGAGACCCAGTACTTC CASSLTGETQYF